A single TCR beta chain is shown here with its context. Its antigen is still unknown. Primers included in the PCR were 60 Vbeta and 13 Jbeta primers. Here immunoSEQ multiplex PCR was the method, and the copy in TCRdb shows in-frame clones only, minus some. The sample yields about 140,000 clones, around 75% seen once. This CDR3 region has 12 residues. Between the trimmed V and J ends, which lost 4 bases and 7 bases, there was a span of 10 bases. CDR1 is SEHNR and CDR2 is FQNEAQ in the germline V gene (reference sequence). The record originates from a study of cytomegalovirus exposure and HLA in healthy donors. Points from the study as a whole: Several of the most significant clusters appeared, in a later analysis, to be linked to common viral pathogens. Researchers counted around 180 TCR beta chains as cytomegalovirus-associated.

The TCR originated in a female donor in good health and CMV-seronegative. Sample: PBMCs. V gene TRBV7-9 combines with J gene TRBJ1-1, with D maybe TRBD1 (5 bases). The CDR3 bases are TGTGCCAGCAGCTCGGGACTGGGTGAAGCTTTCTTT. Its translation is CASSSGLGEAFF. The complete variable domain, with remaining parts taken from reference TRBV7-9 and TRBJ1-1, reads DTGVSQNPRHKITKRGQNVTFRCDPISEHNRLYWYRQTLGQGPEFLTYFQNEAQLEKSRLLSDRFSAERPKGSFSTLEIQRTEQGDSAMYLCASSSGLGEAFFGQGTRLTVV.